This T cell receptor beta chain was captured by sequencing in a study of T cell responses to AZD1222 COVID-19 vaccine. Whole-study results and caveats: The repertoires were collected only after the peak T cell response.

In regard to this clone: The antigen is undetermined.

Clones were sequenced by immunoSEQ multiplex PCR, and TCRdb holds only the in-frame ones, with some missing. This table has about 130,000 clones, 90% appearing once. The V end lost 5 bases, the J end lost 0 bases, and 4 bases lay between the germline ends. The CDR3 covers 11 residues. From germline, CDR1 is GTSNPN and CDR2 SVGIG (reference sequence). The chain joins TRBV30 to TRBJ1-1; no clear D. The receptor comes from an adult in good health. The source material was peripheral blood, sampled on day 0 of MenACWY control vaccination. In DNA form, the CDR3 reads TGTGCCTGGCAAATGAACACTGAAGCTTTCTTT. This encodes CAWQMNTEAFF.